These T cell receptor beta chains were read from a single sample in a study of regulatory T cells in long-lasting Graves disease. Using its own MiXCR run on the multiplex PCR reads, TCRdb lists one record per CDR3 protein. The sample lists hundreds of thousands of distinct CDR3 sequences, roughly 15% occurring once. These same data were also listed under a study on T cells in Graves' hyperthyroidism and ophthalmopathy.

The sequencing here drew on peripheral blood mononuclear cells (PBMCs), taken at new diagnosis, from a patient treated with antithyroid drugs. The receptors were gathered from a woman aged 30 to 39 with Graves disease. The CDR3 runs from the conserved cysteine through the conserved F or W. D genes are given only for firm matches. The size of a clone is reported for some rows only, either as once, few or many, or as a class for expanded clones.

cdr3_nt | cdr3_aa | j_call | v_call | clone_size | d_call
TGTGCCAGCTCATCCATCGTGGACAGCCGACCTTCCTATGGCTACACCTTC | CASSSIVDSRPSYGYTF | TRBJ1-2 | TRBV18 | few | -
TGTGCCACCAGTGATTACACGGGGAGGTACTACAATGAGCAGTTCTTC | CATSDYTGRYYNEQFF | TRBJ2-1 | TRBV24-1 | - | -
TGTGCCAGCAGTTACTCCGTAGAGCAGCCCCAGCATTTT | CASSYSVEQPQHF | TRBJ1-5 | TRBV6-5 | few | -
TGCAGCGTTAGTTCGTCGCGGGAGAACAATGAGCAGTTCTTC | CSVSSSRENNEQFF | TRBJ2-1 | TRBV29-1 | - | TRBD2
TGCAGTGCTAGAGATGCCCCAGGGGCGCCCCCGGATGAGCAGTACTTC | CSARDAPGAPPDEQYF | TRBJ2-7 | TRBV20-1 | - | -
TGTGCCTGGACGCCTAGCGAGGTTATGGCGCAGTTCTTC | CAWTPSEVMAQFF | TRBJ2-1 | TRBV30 | - | -
TGTGCCAGCAGACGGGAGTTTGTCACCGGGGAGCTGTTTTTT | CASRREFVTGELFF | TRBJ2-2 | TRBV28 | few | -
TGTGCCAGCCGACTTGGGGAGGGCCTCAGCAATCAGCCCCAGCATTTT | CASRLGEGLSNQPQHF | TRBJ1-5 | TRBV19 | - | -
TGTGCCAGCTCACCAGCAGGGTGGAATGCAGATACGCAGTATTTT | CASSPAGWNADTQYF | TRBJ2-3 | TRBV18 | - | -
TGTGCCAGCAGTAAGATCGGGACAGTGAACACTGAAGCTTTCTTT | CASSKIGTVNTEAFF | TRBJ1-1 | TRBV27 | many | TRBD1
TGTGCCGGAGCCTGGGGGCGCACAGATACGCAGTATTTT | CAGAWGRTDTQYF | TRBJ2-3 | TRBV7-8 | many | -
TGTGCCAGCGGATACGAGCAGTACTTC | CASGYEQYF | TRBJ2-7 | TRBV28 | many | -
TGTGCCAGCAGTTCCACTCCCAATCAGCCCCAGCATTTT | CASSSTPNQPQHF | TRBJ1-5 | TRBV28 | many | -
TGTGCCAGCAGTATCGAGGGACTAGCGGGAGGGGGGTCAGATACGCAGTATTTT | CASSIEGLAGGGSDTQYF | TRBJ2-3 | TRBV6-2/TRBV6-3 | - | TRBD2
TGTGCCATCGGCAATGAGCAGTTCTTC | CAIGNEQFF | TRBJ2-1 | TRBV10-3 | few | -
TGTGCCACCAGTGGTACCGACGCAAACTCCTACAATGAGCAGTTCTTC | CATSGTDANSYNEQFF | TRBJ2-1 | TRBV24-1 | - | -
TGCGCCAGCAGCCAACCCACAGGGGGACTATACGAGCAGTACTTC | CASSQPTGGLYEQYF | TRBJ2-7 | TRBV4-1 | - | -
TGTGCCTGGAGTGACGAGGGACTAGCGGGAACCTACGAGCAGTACTTC | CAWSDEGLAGTYEQYF | TRBJ2-7 | TRBV30 | few | TRBD2
TGTGCCAGCAGCTTATGGGGGGCCGACACAGATACGCAGTATTTT | CASSLWGADTDTQYF | TRBJ2-3 | TRBV7-2 | - | -
TGTGCCAGCAGCTTAGCCGGGACAGGGCACGTCAAAAACATTCAGTACTTC | CASSLAGTGHVKNIQYF | TRBJ2-4 | TRBV7-2 | - | TRBD1
TGTGCCAGTACAGGGTACGCCGGGGAGCTGTTTTTT | CASTGYAGELFF | TRBJ2-2 | TRBV6-1 | - | -
TGCGCCAGCAGTGGGCCCCCCGGCGGGAGCTCCTACAATGAGCAGTTCTTC | CASSGPPGGSSYNEQFF | TRBJ2-1 | TRBV10-1 | - | TRBD2
TGTGCCACCTCATGGGTGGTTAGGGCAGATACGCAGTATTTT | CATSWVVRADTQYF | TRBJ2-3 | TRBV19 | - | -
TGTGCCATCAGCGCCACAGGGTCGGCAGAGGCCCAGTACTTC | CAISATGSAEAQYF | TRBJ2-5 | TRBV10-3 | - | -
TGTGCCAGCTCACCCGATCCTTCCCACGAGCAGTACTTC | CASSPDPSHEQYF | TRBJ2-7 | TRBV28 | - | -
TGTGCCAGCAGCGTAGCTACGGGACAGACCTACGAGCAGTACTTC | CASSVATGQTYEQYF | TRBJ2-7 | TRBV9 | - | TRBD1
TGCAGTGCTAGAGAGGGGGGACACTCCACCGGGGAGCTGTTTTTT | CSAREGGHSTGELFF | TRBJ2-2 | TRBV20-1 | few | -
TGTGCCTGGTCCGCTAGGGAAAAAAACTTGGATAATTCACCCCTCCACTTT | CAWSAREKNLDNSPLHF | TRBJ1-6 | TRBV30 | - | -
TGTGCCTGGAGTAGGTACAGTCGGGACACTGAAGCTTTCTTT | CAWSRYSRDTEAFF | TRBJ1-1 | TRBV30 | many | -
TGTGCCACCAGTGACCCAGGGACGAGACAAGAGACCCAGTACTTC | CATSDPGTRQETQYF | TRBJ2-5 | TRBV24-1 | many | -
TGTGCCAGCAGTGAAACCAATTTTGCGGCTGGTGAGCTGTTTTTT | CASSETNFAAGELFF | TRBJ2-2 | TRBV2 | many | -
TGTGCCAGCAGTGACACGTACGGTGCCGGGGAGCTGTTTTTT | CASSDTYGAGELFF | TRBJ2-2 | TRBV6-4 | - | -
TGTGCCACCAAACAGAGCACAGATACGCAGTATTTT | CATKQSTDTQYF | TRBJ2-3 | TRBV19 | - | -
TGTGCCTGGAGTAGAGGATGGCTAGCGGGCACCGGGGAGCTGTTTTTT | CAWSRGWLAGTGELFF | TRBJ2-2 | TRBV30 | few | TRBD2
TGTGCCAGCAGGCGGAGGGGGACAGGGCTCGAGCAGTACTTC | CASRRRGTGLEQYF | TRBJ2-7 | TRBV27 | many | TRBD1
TGTGCCAGCAGTGACCCTACCGGGGAGCTGTTTTTT | CASSDPTGELFF | TRBJ2-2 | TRBV2 | many | -
TGTGCCAGCAGCTGGGGCAGCGGGAGGTTAAAGGACGAGCAGTACTTC | CASSWGSGRLKDEQYF | TRBJ2-7 | TRBV5-4 | - | TRBD2
TGTGCCAGCAGGGGACAGGGAAGCTATGGCTACACCTTC | CASRGQGSYGYTF | TRBJ1-2 | TRBV27 | - | TRBD1
TGTGCCAGCAGCCGGACTAGCGGGAGGGCCGTTGAGCAGTTCTTC | CASSRTSGRAVEQFF | TRBJ2-1 | TRBV11-1 | - | TRBD2
TGTGCCGGTCAGGGCGGGATCAATCAGCCCCAGCATTTT | CAGQGGINQPQHF | TRBJ1-5 | TRBV2 | many | -
TGTGCCAGCAGCTTTACTAGCGGGGGGGGAGAGACCCAGTACTTC | CASSFTSGGGETQYF | TRBJ2-5 | TRBV7-6 | - | TRBD2
TGTGCCAGCAGACGGCAGGGCTGCGAGCAGTACTTC | CASRRQGCEQYF | TRBJ2-7 | TRBV28 | - | -
TGTGCCAGCAGTCGGGTACTAGCGGGATACACAGATACGCAGTATTTT | CASSRVLAGYTDTQYF | TRBJ2-3 | TRBV2 | many | TRBD2
TGTGCCAGCAGCGGTATACGCGGGACTCTATCTCTCCACGAGCAGTACTTC | CASSGIRGTLSLHEQYF | TRBJ2-7 | TRBV6-1 | many | -
TGTGCCAGCAGCGTAGGACAGTATCGCACGGGCGAGACCCAGTACTTC | CASSVGQYRTGETQYF | TRBJ2-5 | TRBV9 | few | -
TGTGCCAGCAGCTTGACAGGGTCGTGGGAGACCCAGTACTTC | CASSLTGSWETQYF | TRBJ2-5 | TRBV11-2 | many | TRBD1
TGTGCCAGCAGCTTGGGAGCGGGAGGGCTGAAGACCCAGTACTTC | CASSLGAGGLKTQYF | TRBJ2-5 | TRBV5-6 | many | TRBD2
TGTGCCAGCACCGACGGGGGAGAGAACACTGAAGCTTTCTTT | CASTDGGENTEAFF | TRBJ1-1 | TRBV6-4 | many | -
TGTGCCAGCATGTCTCAGGCGGGGATTAACACAGATACGCAGTATTTT | CASMSQAGINTDTQYF | TRBJ2-3 | TRBV28 | - | -
TGCAGCGTCGCGGACCTTCTGAACACTGAAGCTTTCTTT | CSVADLLNTEAFF | TRBJ1-1 | TRBV29-1 | many | -
TGTGCCAGCAGTTTAACTAGCCACTCTTCCTACAATGAGCAGTTCTTC | CASSLTSHSSYNEQFF | TRBJ2-1 | TRBV12-3/TRBV12-4 | few | -
TGTGCCAGCACCTCTTGGGGAGGCGGACTCCTCACCGGGGAGCTGTTTTTT | CASTSWGGGLLTGELFF | TRBJ2-2 | TRBV7-9 | - | -
TGTGCCAGACGGGCCCTCACAGATACGCAGTATTTT | CARRALTDTQYF | TRBJ2-3 | TRBV2 | - | -
TGTGCCTCCTACTTAAGACAGAACACTGAAGCTTTCTTT | CASYLRQNTEAFF | TRBJ1-1 | TRBV30 | few | -
TGTGCCAGCAGTGATCCTCCAGAGGGGGACTCGTTGGGGAATGAGCAGTTCTTC | CASSDPPEGDSLGNEQFF | TRBJ2-1 | TRBV25-1 | - | -
TGTGCCTGGAGGCCACAGGCCTTCTATGGCTACACCTTC | CAWRPQAFYGYTF | TRBJ1-2 | TRBV30 | many | -
TGTGCCAGCAGCCTTCGGGGGGCCTCCTACAATGAGCAGTTCTTC | CASSLRGASYNEQFF | TRBJ2-1 | TRBV7-2 | many | -